This T cell receptor beta chain originates from a study of cytomegalovirus exposure and HLA in healthy donors (dated by TCRdb to about 2017). A note on the overall study: A later analysis indicated that the 120 validation repertoires were generated on the platform also employed for the roughly 650 repertoires of the first cohort. The study aimed to test whether cataloging public T cell receptors could reveal signatures of past pathogen exposure. Along with the approximately 670-subject first cohort, a separate validation cohort of over a hundred different subjects was used. To predict cytomegalovirus infection status, the study brought together high-throughput TCR immunosequencing, statistical association of individual TCRs with disease status, and machine learning. Findings and caveats that apply to the study as a whole: The authors suggested that the approach could potentially be extended to other disease states and immunological phenotypes. In vitro tests confirmed that a few of the cytomegalovirus-associated TCR beta chains recognize cytomegalovirus antigens. All 110 or so repertoires were used to score co-occurrence in the validation cohort in a later analysis, because that analysis had no HLA typing for the cohort. Across donors, most TCR sequences were observed very rarely, whereas some public TCRs were present in many individuals. In a later analysis, TCRs clustered in the first cohort were found to also tend to co-occur in the roughly 130 validation repertoires, with 94% of cluster scores above 0. A total of fewer than 200 TCR beta chains were listed by the study as associated with cytomegalovirus. In both the original and validation cohorts, the classifier was reported to diagnose cytomegalovirus status with high specificity and sensitivity.

Libraries were constructed by the immunoSEQ multiplex PCR assay. Under the source paper's analysis protocol: A statistical classification framework was built for diagnosing cytomegalovirus status from the catalog of TCR beta chain sequences. TCRdb limited this immuneACCESS table to in-frame rearrangements with V and J called. A share of clones is missing; checked studies link under half to unresolved V genes, and the rest is unexplained. Clone size and V and J calls were adopted from that table, with D and trimming inferred from the DNA. The sample table holds some 250,000 clones, of which around 90% were seen once. The ten largest clones capture approximately 0.34% of the sample. Turning to this clone: Its antigen is not yet known. No clone much larger than this one lies a single base away; base qualities are absent.

CDR1 and CDR2, per the germline V gene (reference sequence), are GTSNPN and SVGIG. The CDR3 starts with the cysteine, ends with the phenylalanine, and has 12 residues. Only the CDR3 part of the read is kept: 36 bases, read in frame from the first base. Clipping removes 5 bases from V and 5 bases from J, with 4 as the unmatched junction base count. The donors belonged to the validation cohort of around 110 subjects, which was separate from the roughly 700-subject first cohort. The rearranged chain carries TRBV30 and TRBJ2-3; 7 of the junction bases match TRBD2. This sequence was found in a woman aged 18-35 years in good health and CMV-seronegative. Sequenced sample: PBMCs. The CDR3 in this case is CAWGREEDTQYF. The DNA reads TGTGCCTGGGGCCGGGAGGAAGATACGCAGTATTTT.